The following is a TCR beta chain sequence with its context. The junction departs from the called germline gene at one end, perhaps through a read error. This sample is drawn from a study of T cell responses to AZD1222 COVID-19 vaccine. Study-level information: Second-dose intervals near 4 or 12 weeks were combined.

Repertoires were generated with immunoSEQ multiplex PCR, while TCRdb's copy carries only in-frame clones and drops some. The table lists some 130,000 clones, about nine tenths of them singletons. The germline V gene encodes CDR1 SGHTA and CDR2 FQGNSA. The CDR3 covers 14 residues. The V gene is TRBV7-2, the J gene TRBJ2-7; TRBD1 matches 8 bases. The sequences come from peripheral blood, collected on day 0 of AZD1222 vaccination. The sequence was collected from an adult in good health. The CDR3: CASSLASTGGEQYF. CDR3 bases: TGTGCCAGCAGTTTAGCTTCAACAGGGGGCGAGCAGTACTTC.